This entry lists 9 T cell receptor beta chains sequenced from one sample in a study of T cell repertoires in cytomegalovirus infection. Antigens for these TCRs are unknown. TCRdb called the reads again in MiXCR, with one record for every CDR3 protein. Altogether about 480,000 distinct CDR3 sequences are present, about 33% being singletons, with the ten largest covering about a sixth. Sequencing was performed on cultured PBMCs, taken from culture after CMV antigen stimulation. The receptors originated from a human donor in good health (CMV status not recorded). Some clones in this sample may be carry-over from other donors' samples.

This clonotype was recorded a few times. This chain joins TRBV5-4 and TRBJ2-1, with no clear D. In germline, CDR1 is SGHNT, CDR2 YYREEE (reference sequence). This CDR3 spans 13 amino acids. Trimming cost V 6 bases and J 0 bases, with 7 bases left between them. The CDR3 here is CASTRNSYNEQFF. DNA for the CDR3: TGTGCCAGCACCAGGAACTCCTACAATGAGCAGTTCTTC.

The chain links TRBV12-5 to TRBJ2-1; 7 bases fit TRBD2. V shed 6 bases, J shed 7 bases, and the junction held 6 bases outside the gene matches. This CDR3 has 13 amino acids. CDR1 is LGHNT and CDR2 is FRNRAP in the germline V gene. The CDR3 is CASGRDYYNEQFF. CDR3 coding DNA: TGTGCTAGTGGACGGGACTATTATAATGAGCAGTTCTTC.

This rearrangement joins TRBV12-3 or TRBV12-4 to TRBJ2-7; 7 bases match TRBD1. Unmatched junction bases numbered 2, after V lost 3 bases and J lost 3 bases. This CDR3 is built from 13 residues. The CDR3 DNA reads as TGTGCCAGCAGTTTGACAGGGATCTACGAGCAGTACTTC. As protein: CASSLTGIYEQYF.

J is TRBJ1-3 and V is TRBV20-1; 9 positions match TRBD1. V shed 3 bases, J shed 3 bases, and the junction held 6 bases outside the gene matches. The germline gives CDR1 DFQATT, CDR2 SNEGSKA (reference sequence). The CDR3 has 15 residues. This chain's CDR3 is CSARGTGLRGNTIYF. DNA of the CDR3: TGCAGTGCTAGGGGGACAGGGTTACGTGGAAACACCATATATTTT.

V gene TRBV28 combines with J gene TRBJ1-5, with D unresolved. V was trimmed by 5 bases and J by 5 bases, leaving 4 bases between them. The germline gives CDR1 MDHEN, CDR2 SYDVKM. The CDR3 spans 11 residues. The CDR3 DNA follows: TGTGCCAGCAGTATATATCAGCCCCAGCATTTT. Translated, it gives CASSIYQPQHF.

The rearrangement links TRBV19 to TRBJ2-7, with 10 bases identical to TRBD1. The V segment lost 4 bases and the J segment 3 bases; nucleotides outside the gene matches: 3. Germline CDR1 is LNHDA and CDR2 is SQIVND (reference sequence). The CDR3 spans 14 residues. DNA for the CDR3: TGTGCCAGTAGTAGGACAGGGGGAATCTACGAGCAGTACTTC. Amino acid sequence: CASSRTGGIYEQYF.

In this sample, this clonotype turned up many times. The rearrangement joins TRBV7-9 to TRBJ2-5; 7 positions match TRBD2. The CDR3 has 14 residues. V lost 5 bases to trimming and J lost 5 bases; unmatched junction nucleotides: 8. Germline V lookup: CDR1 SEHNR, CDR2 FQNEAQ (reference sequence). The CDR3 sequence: CASSPWTGGETQYF. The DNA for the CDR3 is TGTGCCAGCAGCCCCTGGACCGGGGGGGAGACCCAGTACTTC. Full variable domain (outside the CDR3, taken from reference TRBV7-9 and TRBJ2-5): DTGVSQNPRHKITKRGQNVTFRCDPISEHNRLYWYRQTLGQGPEFLTYFQNEAQLEKSRLLSDRFSAERPKGSFSTLEIQRTEQGDSAMYLCASSPWTGGETQYFGPGTRLLVL.

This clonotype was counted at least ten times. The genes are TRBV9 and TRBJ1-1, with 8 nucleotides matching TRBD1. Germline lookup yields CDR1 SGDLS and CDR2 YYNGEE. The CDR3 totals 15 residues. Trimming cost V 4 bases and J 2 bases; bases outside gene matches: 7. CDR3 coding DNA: TGTGCCAGCAGCCGACGGACAGGGCCCAACACTGAAGCTTTCTTT. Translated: CASSRRTGPNTEAFF.

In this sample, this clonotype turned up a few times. CDR3 DNA sequence: TGTGCCAGCAGGGGCGGAGTAGCGGGAGGAATCACAGATACGCAGTATTTT. It is translated as CASRGGVAGGITDTQYF. The chain couples TRBV7-9 to TRBJ2-3, with 10 nucleotides matching TRBD2. CDR1 is SEHNR and CDR2 is FQNEAQ in the germline V gene (reference sequence). The CDR3 is made up of 17 amino acids. V was clipped by 6 bases and J by 2 bases; unmatched bases: 11. The full variable domain, completed using reference TRBV7-9 and TRBJ2-3, is DTGVSQNPRHKITKRGQNVTFRCDPISEHNRLYWYRQTLGQGPEFLTYFQNEAQLEKSRLLSDRFSAERPKGSFSTLEIQRTEQGDSAMYLCASRGGVAGGITDTQYFGPGTRLTVL.